The 13 T cell receptor beta chains given below trace back to one sample, sequenced in a study of CD4 T cell repertoires in COVID-19. Repertoires were generated with immunoSEQ multiplex PCR, while TCRdb's copy carries only in-frame clones and drops some. The sample has about 75,000 clones, about four fifths seen once. Sample: CD4+ T cells from peripheral blood, taken after recovery from COVID-19. These receptors originate from a human donor who had COVID-19.

The V and J genes are TRBV6-2 or TRBV6-3 and TRBJ2-3; D unclear. This CDR3 has 17 residues. V lost 6 bases, J lost 0 bases, and 19 bases lay in between. Germline lookup yields CDR1 MNHEY and CDR2 SVGEGT. The CDR3: CASSEPATTASTDTQYF. CDR3 coding DNA: TGTGCCAGCAGCGAACCTGCTACAACCGCTAGCACAGATACGCAGTATTTT.

The chain's CDR3 is CASSHPSSNEQFF. The CDR3 coding sequence is TGTGCCAGCAGCCACCCGTCCTCTAATGAGCAGTTCTTC. The genes are TRBV11-3 and TRBJ2-1, with D uncertain. The CDR3 covers 13 residues. Germline V CDR1 and CDR2: SGHNT, YENEEA. V shed 5 bases and J shed 7 bases, with 12 bases lying between them.

The V gene is TRBV7-2, the J gene TRBJ2-7; D is unresolved. The CDR3 contains 15 residues. Trimming took off 1 base at V and 3 bases at J, with 13 bases between the two ends. In germline, CDR1 is SGHTA, CDR2 FQGNSA. CDR3 sequence (DNA): TGTGCCAGCAGCTTAGTTGGGGATTTAAACTACGAGCAGTACTTC. Translating it yields CASSLVGDLNYEQYF.

This rearrangement joins TRBV5-1 to TRBJ2-1, with 7 bases fitting TRBD1. This CDR3 has 14 residues. The V gene end was trimmed by 4 bases and the J gene end by 2 bases; junction bases not matched to a gene: 3. CDR1 is SGHRS and CDR2 is YFSETQ in the germline V gene. CDR3 coding DNA: TGCGCCAGCAGCCCGGGACAGACCTACAATGAGCAGTTCTTC. Translated, it gives CASSPGQTYNEQFF. The variable domain in full, completed from reference TRBV5-1 and TRBJ2-1, reads KAGVTQTPRYLIKTRGQQVTLSCSPISGHRSVSWYQQTPGQGLQFLFEYFSETQRNKGNFPGRFSGRQFSNSRSEMNVSTLELGDSALYLCASSPGQTYNEQFFGPGTRLTVL.

The CDR3 reads CASSPQAGARGEQYF. The CDR3, as DNA: TGTGCCAGCAGCCCTCAAGCAGGGGCTAGGGGCGAGCAGTACTTC. This chain uses TRBV5-5 with TRBJ2-7; a weak D match, TRBD1 (6 bases). Looked up from germline, CDR1 is SGHKS and CDR2 is YYEKEE (reference sequence). V lost 4 bases, J lost 6 bases, and 20 bases lay in between. This CDR3 has 15 residues.

The chain recombines TRBV5-1 with TRBJ2-3; the match to TRBD2 covers 8 bases. The CDR3 extends over 14 amino acids. The V segment lost 4 bases and the J segment 3 bases; nucleotides outside the gene matches: 4. Germline V lookup: CDR1 SGHRS, CDR2 YFSETQ. The CDR3 loop reads CASSPGTSTDTQYF. The CDR3 coding sequence is TGCGCCAGCAGCCCGGGGACTAGTACAGATACGCAGTATTTT.

This clone was found once. The V gene is TRBV12-3 or TRBV12-4, the J gene TRBJ2-7; perhaps TRBD1 as D (5 bases). The CDR3 runs to 13 residues. V was cut by 6 bases and J by 0 bases, with 9 bases left in between. As DNA, the CDR3 is TGTGCCAGCAGGGGGCCGAGCTCCTACGAGCAGTACTTC. Translating gives CASRGPSSYEQYF.

The chain uses TRBV28 and TRBJ2-7, with 9 bases fitting TRBD2. The length of the CDR3 is 19 residues. Trimming took 5 bases from V and 7 from J; bases not matched to a gene: 24. Germline CDR1 and CDR2: MDHEN and SYDVKM. The CDR3 loop is CASSPLRQGRGRGAWEQYF. CDR3 nucleotides: TGTGCCAGCAGTCCCCTGCGACAGGGACGCGGGAGGGGAGCCTGGGAGCAGTACTTC.

The chain links TRBV11-3 to TRBJ2-2; TRBD2 is a possible D gene (5 bases). Trimming cost V 1 base and J 1 base, with 7 bases left between them. Germline loops: CDR1 SGHNT, CDR2 YENEEA. This CDR3 spans 15 amino acids. Here the CDR3 DNA reads TGTGCCAGCAGCTTAGGACGGGAGAACACCGGGGAGCTGTTTTTT. Translated, it gives CASSLGRENTGELFF.

The gene calls are TRBV18 and TRBJ1-2; D is possibly TRBD1 (5 bases). The V gene lost 2 bases and the J gene lost 8 bases, with 15 bases spanning the gap. The CDR3 contains 14 residues. Germline-derived CDR1 and CDR2 are KGHSH and LQKENI. The CDR3 sequence: CASSPTTAADGYTF. The CDR3 DNA is TGTGCCAGCTCACCAACGACAGCTGCGGACGGCTACACCTTC.

This clone appeared once. The V call is TRBV3-1 (or the pseudogene TRBV3-2), the J call TRBJ2-3; D call uncertain. The CDR3 runs to 14 residues. Germline V gene sequence: CDR1 LGHDT, CDR2 YNNKEL (reference sequence). The V end lost 4 bases, the J end lost 6 bases, and 14 bases lay between the germline ends. The CDR3 is CASSRMTDWDTQYF. In nucleotides, the CDR3 is TGTGCCAGCAGCCGAATGACGGATTGGGATACGCAGTATTTT.

This sequence joins TRBV2 and TRBJ2-5; TRBD1 matches 7 bases. The CDR3 totals 13 residues. With 5 bases clipped from V and 5 bases from J, the junction kept 5 bases outside the gene matches. Germline values: CDR1 SNHLY, CDR2 FYNNEI. The CDR3: CASSNTGAETQYF. The CDR3 region has the DNA TGTGCCAGCAGTAATACAGGGGCCGAGACCCAGTACTTC.

V gene TRBV7-9 combines with J gene TRBJ1-4, with D unresolved. Germline V gives CDR1 SEHNR, CDR2 FQNEAQ (reference sequence). V lost 1 base to trimming and J lost 5 bases, with 14 bases between them. This CDR3 spans 16 amino acids. CDR3 amino acids: CASSLGSGPANEKLFF. In DNA, the CDR3 is TGTGCCAGCAGCTTAGGAAGCGGGCCGGCCAATGAAAAACTGTTTTTT. The complete variable domain, with remaining parts taken from reference TRBV7-9 and TRBJ1-4, reads DTGVSQNPRHKITKRGQNVTFRCDPISEHNRLYWYRQTLGQGPEFLTYFQNEAQLEKSRLLSDRFSAERPKGSFSTLEIQRTEQGDSAMYLCASSLGSGPANEKLFFGSGTQLSVL.